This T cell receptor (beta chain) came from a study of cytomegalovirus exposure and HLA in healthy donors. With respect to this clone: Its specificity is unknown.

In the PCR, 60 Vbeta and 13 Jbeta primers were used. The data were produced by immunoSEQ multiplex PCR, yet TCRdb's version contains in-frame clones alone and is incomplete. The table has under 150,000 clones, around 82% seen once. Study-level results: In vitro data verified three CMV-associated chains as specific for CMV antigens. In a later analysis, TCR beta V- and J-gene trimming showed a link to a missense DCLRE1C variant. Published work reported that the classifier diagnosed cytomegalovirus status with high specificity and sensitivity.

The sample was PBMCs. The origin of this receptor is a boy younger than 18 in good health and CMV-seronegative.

The CDR3: CASNKWAVTYEQYF. The DNA for the CDR3 is TGTGCCAGCAACAAATGGGCCGTAACCTACGAGCAGTACTTC. The chain is built from TRBV2 and TRBJ2-7; no reliable D call. Trimming left V 7 bases short and J 2 bases short, with 15 bases between. The length of the CDR3 is 14 residues. The germline V gene encodes CDR1 SNHLY and CDR2 FYNNEI.